The next 23 T cell receptor beta chains were all read from a single sample in a study of cytomegalovirus exposure and HLA in healthy donors (dated by TCRdb to 2016 to 2017). Libraries were prepared through the immunoSEQ multiplex PCR assay. A mixture of 60 forward primers for TCR Vbeta segments and 13 reverse primers for TCR Jbeta segments was used in the multiplex PCR. The table comes from immuneACCESS by way of TCRdb, which keeps in-frame sequences with V and J called. Part of the clones is missing from these tables; in studies checked, under half for an unresolved V gene and the rest for unknown reasons. This sample comprises roughly 160,000 clones, 70% to 90% of them detected only once. About a tenth of the sample is in the top ten clones. The source material was PBMCs. These receptors all stem from a man in his late teens or twenties in good health and CMV-seropositive.

The genes are TRBV7-8 and TRBJ1-3; no reliable D call. Germline CDR1 and CDR2: SGHVS and FQNEAQ. CDR3 length: 15 amino acids. Trimming took 1 base from V and 4 from J, leaving 11 bases between them. CDR3 loop: CASSLGETRGNTIYF. The CDR3 bases are TGTGCCAGCAGCTTAGGAGAGACACGCGGAAACACCATATATTTT.

V usage is TRBV5-4 and J usage is TRBJ1-6, with unresolved D. Germline assignment: CDR1 SGHNT and CDR2 YYREEE (reference sequence). The CDR3 is made up of 15 amino acids. V was clipped by 2 bases and J by 3 bases, with 9 bases between them. The CDR3 coding sequence is TGTGCCAGCAGCTTTGGTCAGTACTATAATTCACCCCTCCACTTT. As protein: CASSFGQYYNSPLHF.

This CDR3 reads CASSQGSVPSGNTIYF. The CDR3 nucleotides read TGCGCCAGCAGCCAAGGCTCAGTGCCCTCTGGAAACACCATATATTTT. The V gene is TRBV4-1, the J gene TRBJ1-3; D remains unclear. Germline-derived CDR1 and CDR2 are MGHRA and YSYEKL. Trimming stripped 1 base from V and 0 bases from J, with 10 bases between. The CDR3 is 16 residues long.

The V gene is TRBV4-1, the J gene TRBJ2-2; TRBD2 aligns across 9 bases. The CDR3 runs to 14 residues. Per the germline V gene, CDR1 is MGHRA and CDR2 is YSYEKL. With 6 bases clipped from V and 5 bases from J, the junction kept 4 bases outside the gene matches. The CDR3 region has the DNA TGCGCCAGCAGAGCGGGGGGATGGACCGGGGAGCTGTTTTTT. Its protein product is CASRAGGWTGELFF.

The chain combines TRBV29-1 with TRBJ2-4; perhaps TRBD1 as D (5 bases). CDR1 is SQVTM, CDR2 ANQGSEA, per germline. Trimming left V 1 base short and J 6 bases short, with 16 bases between. The CDR3 length is 15 residues. CDR3 region: CSVEVPLDQGNIQYF. CDR3 sequence (DNA): TGCAGCGTTGAAGTCCCCTTGGATCAGGGAAACATTCAGTACTTC.

J is TRBJ2-3 and V is TRBV6-5; TRBD1 matches at 9 bases. Looked up from germline, CDR1 is MNHEY and CDR2 is SVGAGI. Trimming cost V 2 bases and J 3 bases; bases outside gene matches: 6. The CDR3 consists of 16 residues. This CDR3 is CASSYLPGQGTDTQYF. The CDR3 nucleotides read TGTGCCAGCAGTTACCTACCGGGACAGGGTACAGATACGCAGTATTTT.

The chain carries TRBV19 and TRBJ2-5; D may be TRBD2 (5 bases). Trimming took off 5 bases at V and 6 bases at J, with 16 bases between the two ends. CDR1 LNHDA and CDR2 SQIVND come from the germline V gene (reference sequence). The CDR3 extends over 14 amino acids. Written as DNA, the CDR3 is TGTGCCAGTAGTTCCTACGGGGATTTGCAGACCCAGTACTTC. As protein: CASSSYGDLQTQYF.

This clone has only one observation. This chain links TRBV27 with TRBJ1-6; D not resolved. The CDR3 consists of 14 residues. Deletions cut 7 bases from V and 4 bases from J, with 11 bases between. Germline CDR1 is MNHEY and CDR2 is SMNVEV (reference sequence). The DNA of the CDR3 is TGTGCCAGCACGTTGGCGGCATATAATTCACCCCTCCACTTT. Protein sequence: CASTLAAYNSPLHF.

The chain couples TRBV12-5 to TRBJ2-5, with D possibly TRBD1 on 7 matching bases. V gave up 1 base and J gave up 2 bases, with 11 bases separating them. The CDR3 loop spans 15 amino acids. Germline V gene data show CDR1 as LGHNT and CDR2 as FRNRAP. CDR3: CASGLAAGQQETQYF. In nucleotides, the CDR3 is TGTGCTAGTGGTTTGGCCGCGGGACAGCAAGAGACCCAGTACTTC.

The chain links TRBV25-1 to TRBJ2-1; 11 bases are a match to TRBD2. This CDR3 has 16 amino acids. After removal of 3 bases from V and 7 bases from J, the junction contained 8 bases not matched to a gene. Germline CDR1 reads MGHDK; CDR2 reads SYGVNS. In DNA form, the CDR3 reads TGTGCCAGCAGTGACCGTAGCGGGGGGGCTTTTAATGAGCAGTTCTTC. It specifies CASSDRSGGAFNEQFF. Full variable domain (outside the CDR3, taken from reference TRBV25-1 and TRBJ2-1): EADIYQTPRYLVIGTGKKITLECSQTMGHDKMYWYQQDPGMELHLIHYSYGVNSTEKGDLSSESTVSRIRTEHFPLTLESARPSHTSQYLCASSDRSGGAFNEQFFGPGTRLTVL.

The chain recombines TRBV7-9 with TRBJ2-7, with 12 bases identical to TRBD1. CDR3 length: 14 amino acids. Per the germline V gene, CDR1 is SEHNR and CDR2 is FQNEAQ (reference sequence). After removal of 5 bases from V and 6 bases from J, the junction contained 5 bases not matched to a gene. CDR3 bases: TGTGCCAGCAGCACCGGGACAGGGGGCCGCGAGCAGTACTTC. The encoded protein is CASSTGTGGREQYF.

The genes are TRBV7-9 and TRBJ1-3; D remains ambiguous. CDR1 is SEHNR and CDR2 is FQNEAQ in the germline V gene (reference sequence). V lost 4 bases and J 4 bases, leaving 8 bases between the germline ends. The CDR3 sequence is 13 residues long. The CDR3 protein is CASSSLTGNTIYF. The CDR3 DNA is TGTGCCAGCAGCTCCTTGACAGGAAACACCATATATTTT. Combining the CDR3 with reference TRBV7-9 and TRBJ1-3 gives the whole variable domain DTGVSQNPRHKITKRGQNVTFRCDPISEHNRLYWYRQTLGQGPEFLTYFQNEAQLEKSRLLSDRFSAERPKGSFSTLEIQRTEQGDSAMYLCASSSLTGNTIYFGEGSWLTVV.

The chain couples TRBV19 to TRBJ1-2; 7 nucleotides agree with TRBD1. The CDR3 is made up of 11 amino acids. The J segment lost 6 bases and the V segment lost 8 bases, leaving 3 bases of the junction unmatched. Germline-derived CDR1 and CDR2 are LNHDA and SQIVND (reference sequence). The CDR3, as DNA: TGTGCCAGTTACGGGACAGATGGCTACACCTTC. Amino acid sequence: CASYGTDGYTF.

The V and J genes are TRBV10-3 and TRBJ2-5; TRBD2 matches 8 bases. With 5 bases clipped from V and 5 bases from J, the junction kept 13 bases outside the gene matches. The CDR3 has 16 residues. The V gene's germline CDR1 is ENHRY and CDR2 SYGVKD. In nucleotides, the CDR3 is TGTGCCATCAGTAATGCTGCGGGGGGCCCCGAGGAGACCCAGTACTTC. Amino acids: CAISNAAGGPEETQYF.

The V gene is TRBV4-1, the J gene TRBJ2-1; D not resolved. V was clipped by 2 bases and J by 3 bases, with 8 bases between them. Germline V gene lookup returns CDR1 MGHRA and CDR2 YSYEKL. This CDR3 is 14 amino acids long. In nucleotides, the CDR3 is TGCGCCAGCAGCCAATTTAGATACTACAATGAGCAGTTCTTC. It yields the protein CASSQFRYYNEQFF.

V usage is TRBV7-9 and J usage is TRBJ1-6; TRBD1 agrees at 8 bases. The trim removed 5 bases at V and 3 bases at J, leaving 6 bases unmatched. From germline, CDR1 is SEHNR and CDR2 FQNEAQ (reference sequence). This CDR3 has 16 amino acids. The CDR3 is CASSVGQENYNSPLHF. The CDR3 DNA reads as TGTGCCAGCAGCGTGGGACAGGAGAACTATAATTCACCCCTCCACTTT.

This clone was counted between two and nine times. The chain employs TRBV5-4 and TRBJ1-1, with 12 bases that match TRBD1. Trimming removed 4 bases from V and 7 bases from J; junction bases left unmatched: 5. Germline lookup yields CDR1 SGHNT and CDR2 YYREEE (reference sequence). The CDR3 length is 14 residues. CDR3 nucleotides: TGTGCCAGCAGCGGGGACAGGGGGCACGGTGAAGCTTTCTTT. It encodes CASSGDRGHGEAFF.

CDR3 protein: CASSTPGTVQETQYF. Here the CDR3 DNA reads TGTGCCAGCAGCACCCCAGGGACAGTCCAAGAGACCCAGTACTTC. This chain joins TRBV5-4 and TRBJ2-5; TRBD1 agrees at 7 bases. CDR1 is SGHNT and CDR2 is YYREEE in the germline V gene (reference sequence). The CDR3 is made up of 15 amino acids. V shed 4 bases, J shed 1 base, and the junction held 7 bases outside the gene matches.

CDR3 sequence (DNA): TGTGCCCTCGAGACAGGGAAGGGAACTAATGAAAAACTGTTTTTT. Amino acids: CALETGKGTNEKLFF. The chain links TRBV30 to TRBJ1-4; 7 positions match TRBD1. The CDR3 spans 15 residues. The germline gives CDR1 GTSNPN, CDR2 SVGIG (reference sequence). V dropped 8 bases and J dropped 1; count of bases not matched to a gene: 10.

The chain has TRBV4-1 and TRBJ1-4; D uncertain. The CDR3 spans 20 residues. The germline V gene has CDR1 MGHRA and CDR2 YSYEKL. Trimming removed 0 bases at V and 3 bases at J, with 23 bases between. CDR3 in DNA: TGCGCCAGCAGCCAAGAGTCGATGGGGAGGGTTGGAGTAGCTAATGAAAAACTGTTTTTT. Protein product: CASSQESMGRVGVANEKLFF.

The V call is TRBV10-3, the J call TRBJ2-7; TRBD1 might be the D (6 bases). V was pared by 8 bases and J by 6 bases, with 14 bases between. The CDR3 runs to 12 residues. Germline loops: CDR1 ENHRY, CDR2 SYGVKD. CDR3 coding DNA: TGTGCCATCGGGGGCGAGCGCCTCGAGCAGTACTTC. This encodes CAIGGERLEQYF.

The chain carries TRBV9 and TRBJ2-4, with 9 nucleotides matching TRBD1. The CDR3 is 17 amino acids. Germline V gene data show CDR1 as SGDLS and CDR2 as YYNGEE. The J segment lost 1 base and the V segment lost 0 bases, leaving 5 bases of the junction unmatched. The CDR3 nucleotides are TGTGCCAGCAGCGTAGCGGGGACAGGGAGGGCCAAAAACATTCAGTACTTC. Encoded protein: CASSVAGTGRAKNIQYF.

J is TRBJ2-1 and V is TRBV9; TRBD2 aligns across 9 bases. CDR3 length equals 16 residues. V shed 4 bases, J shed 1 base, and the junction held 6 bases outside the gene matches. The germline CDR1 and CDR2 sequences are SGDLS and YYNGEE. The chain's CDR3 is CASSPPLAGSYNEQFF. Here the CDR3 DNA reads TGTGCCAGCAGCCCCCCTCTAGCGGGGTCCTACAATGAGCAGTTCTTC.